Below are 3 T cell receptor beta chains sequenced from a single sample in a study of blood T cells in healthy people across ages. Primers used in a second PCR of roughly 6 to 12 cycles were a sample-barcoded 5' primer and a J-beta primer mix. TCRdb re-derived calls from the 5' RACE reads in MiXCR, one entry per CDR3 protein. The table lists about 680,000 distinct CDR3 sequences, 49% of them singletons. The source material was blood. These receptors were collected from a woman between 55 and 75 years old in good health.

V and J are TRBV20-1 and TRBJ2-3; D is uncertain. Per germline, CDR1 DFQATT and CDR2 SNEGSKA (reference sequence). This CDR3 region has 14 residues. The ends were cut back, 2 bases at V and 1 base at J, with 10 bases in the middle. The CDR3 loop reads CSARSEVGTDTQYF. The CDR3 DNA is TGCAGTGCTAGATCCGAGGTGGGCACAGATACGCAGTATTTT.

In this sample, this clonotype turned up once. J is TRBJ1-1 and V is TRBV5-1; D gene unclear. This CDR3 contains 13 residues. Germline-derived CDR1 and CDR2 are SGHRS and YFSETQ. Deletions cut 2 bases from V and 1 base from J, with 6 bases between. The CDR3, as DNA: TGCGCCAGCAGCTTCCCCCAGAACACTGAAGCTTTCTTT. Protein sequence: CASSFPQNTEAFF.

This rearrangement joins TRBV12-3 or TRBV12-4 to TRBJ2-7, with 10 bases that match TRBD1. With 6 bases clipped from V and 6 bases from J, the junction kept 5 bases outside the gene matches. The CDR3 length is 13 residues. The CDR3 DNA follows: TGTGCCAGCAGAGGGACAGGGGTAACCGAGCAGTACTTC. Its protein product is CASRGTGVTEQYF.